This T cell receptor beta chain was retrieved from a study of shared clonotypes between healthy human individuals. Assay used: immunoSEQ multiplex PCR; TCRdb lists only in-frame clones, some missing. The sample lists millions of clones, roughly 94% occurring once. This CDR3 is built from 14 residues. The germline gives CDR1 GTSNPN, CDR2 SVGIG (reference sequence). Trimming shortened V by 3 bases and J by 2 bases, and 11 bases separated the two germline ends. Donors were Caucasian adults residing in Nashville, Tennessee, USA. The sequenced sample was naive CD4+ T cells sorted from blood. The subset denotes: CD45RA+ positively selected. This clonotype originated in a young man in good health. The chain has TRBV30 and TRBJ2-1; possible D gene TRBD2, 6 bases. CDR3 residues: CAWRGDSTYNEQFF. The CDR3 nucleotides read TGTGCCTGGAGAGGGGACTCGACCTACAATGAGCAGTTCTTC.